These 15 T cell receptor beta chains were sequenced from one sample in a study of cytomegalovirus exposure and HLA in healthy donors. A multiplex PCR was run with 60 Vbeta primers and 13 Jbeta primers. Some clones are missing from TCRdb's copy, which holds only in-frame ones; the method was immunoSEQ multiplex PCR. The data show around 150,000 clones, 65% to 80% seen once. The sample comprised PBMCs. The receptor set was obtained from a woman between 35 and 50 years old in good health and CMV-seropositive.

The rearrangement links TRBV5-6 to TRBJ2-2; the D is unclear. V shed 5 bases and J shed 7 bases, with 6 bases lying between them. CDR3 length equals 11 residues. Germline V gene lookup returns CDR1 SGHDT and CDR2 YYEEEE. CDR3 DNA: TGTGCCAGCAGTAGAGACGGGGAGCTGTTTTTT. Translation gives CASSRDGELFF.

The rearrangement uses TRBV11-2 and TRBJ2-1; TRBD2 aligns across 11 bases. From germline, CDR1 is SGHAT and CDR2 FQNNGV. The CDR3 runs to 19 residues. The ends lost 5 bases at V and 3 bases at J; junction bases unmatched: 15. The CDR3 nucleotides are TGTGCCAGCAGCCTAACTACCCCTTTTAGCGGGGGGGTCTACAATGAGCAGTTCTTC. Protein product: CASSLTTPFSGGVYNEQFF. Full variable domain (outside the CDR3, taken from reference TRBV11-2 and TRBJ2-1): EAGVAQSPRYKIIEKRQSVAFWCNPISGHATLYWYQQILGQGPKLLIQFQNNGVVDDSQLPKDRFSAERLKGVDSTLKIQPAKLEDSAVYLCASSLTTPFSGGVYNEQFFGPGTRLTVL.

V is TRBV7-9 and J is TRBJ2-7, with TRBD1 matching over 8 bases. The CDR3 is 12 amino acids. Germline V gene sequence: CDR1 SEHNR, CDR2 FQNEAQ (reference sequence). V gave up 8 bases and J gave up 5 bases; unmatched junction bases: 5. In nucleotides, the CDR3 is TGTGCCAGCGGACAGGGTGGAGACGAGCAGTACTTC. This translates into CASGQGGDEQYF. The full variable domain, in which reference TRBV7-9 and TRBJ2-7 provide the parts outside the CDR3, is DTGVSQNPRHKITKRGQNVTFRCDPISEHNRLYWYRQTLGQGPEFLTYFQNEAQLEKSRLLSDRFSAERPKGSFSTLEIQRTEQGDSAMYLCASGQGGDEQYFGPGTRLTVT.

The genes are TRBV18 and TRBJ2-5; 9 nucleotides line up with TRBD2. The V gene's germline CDR1 is KGHSH and CDR2 LQKENI. V gave up 3 bases and J gave up 5 bases; unmatched junction bases: 13. The CDR3 contains 17 residues. In nucleotides, the CDR3 is TGTGCCAGCTCACCCAGGTCTGGTAGCGGGAGAGGTGAGACCCAGTACTTC. Translating gives CASSPRSGSGRGETQYF.

The chain couples TRBV6-1 to TRBJ2-6; D not certain. V lost 4 bases and J lost 1, with 14 bases in between. CDR1 is MNHNS and CDR2 is SASEGT in the germline V gene. This CDR3 spans 17 amino acids. The CDR3 here is CASSGLSRSSGANVLTF. In DNA form, the CDR3 reads TGTGCCAGCAGTGGACTCTCTCGATCGTCTGGGGCCAACGTCCTGACTTTC.

The rearrangement joins TRBV29-1 to TRBJ2-2; tentatively, D is TRBD1 (5 bases). V was cut by 1 base and J by 13 bases, with 13 bases left in between. The CDR3 extends over 12 amino acids. From germline, CDR1 is SQVTM and CDR2 ANQGSEA. In DNA, the CDR3 is TGCAGCGTTGAAGTTCCCCCTCAGGGGCTGTTTTTT. Its protein product is CSVEVPPQGLFF.

J is TRBJ2-5 and V is TRBV5-1, with TRBD1 matching 9 bases. V shed 0 bases and J 1 base; nucleotides not matched to a gene: 4. This CDR3 region has 16 residues. CDR1 is SGHRS, CDR2 YFSETQ, per germline. CDR3 coding DNA: TGCGCCAGCAGCTTGGCCGGGACAGGGAGCCAAGAGACCCAGTACTTC. As protein: CASSLAGTGSQETQYF.

The V and J genes are TRBV9 and TRBJ2-3; D perhaps matches TRBD2 (7 bases). The CDR3 is made up of 16 amino acids. Per germline, CDR1 SGDLS and CDR2 YYNGEE. Trimming removed 0 bases at V and 6 bases at J, with 17 bases between. CDR3 in DNA: TGTGCCAGCAGCGTAGGGTTCCGGGGGGCCGGGGATACGCAGTATTTT. It codes for CASSVGFRGAGDTQYF.

The genes are TRBV9 and TRBJ2-3; 8 nucleotides line up with TRBD1. The germline V gene has CDR1 SGDLS and CDR2 YYNGEE. CDR3 length equals 15 residues. V lost 3 bases and J lost 2; bases outside the gene matches: 5. CDR3 in DNA: TGTGCCAGCAGCGGAGGACAGGGCTACACAGATACGCAGTATTTT. This codes for CASSGGQGYTDTQYF.

This sequence joins TRBV28 and TRBJ2-7, with 10 bases fitting TRBD2. After removal of 4 bases from V and 0 bases from J, the junction contained 3 bases not matched to a gene. Germline loops: CDR1 MDHEN, CDR2 SYDVKM. The CDR3 extends over 15 amino acids. CDR3 coding DNA: TGTGCCAGCAGTTCTAGCGGGGGCCTCTCCTACGAGCAGTACTTC. Translating it yields CASSSSGGLSYEQYF.

The V gene is TRBV11-3, the J gene TRBJ2-3; tentatively, D is TRBD2 (5 bases). CDR1 SGHNT and CDR2 YENEEA come from the germline V gene. This CDR3 is built from 14 residues. V lost 6 bases and J 3 bases, leaving 13 bases between the germline ends. The CDR3 sequence: CASSPNRGTDTQYF. CDR3 sequence (DNA): TGTGCCAGCAGTCCTAACCGGGGAACAGATACGCAGTATTTT.

The chain recombines TRBV6-5 with TRBJ2-1, with TRBD2 matching over 9 bases. The CDR3 extends over 16 amino acids. Germline assignment: CDR1 MNHEY and CDR2 SVGAGI. J gave up 6 bases and V 0 bases, and 6 bases lay outside the gene matches. CDR3 protein: CASSYSRGRASNEQFF. The CDR3 nucleotides are TGTGCCAGCAGTTACTCTCGCGGGAGGGCGAGCAATGAGCAGTTCTTC.

The chain recombines TRBV5-1 with TRBJ2-1, with 8 bases identical to TRBD2. This CDR3 is 15 amino acids long. Germline V lookup: CDR1 SGHRS, CDR2 YFSETQ. The V segment lost 5 bases and the J segment 7 bases; nucleotides outside the gene matches: 11. Written as DNA, the CDR3 is TGCGCCAGCAGTCCTTCGGGACTAGAGAGGAATGAGCAGTTCTTC. It encodes CASSPSGLERNEQFF.

This sequence joins TRBV2 and TRBJ2-5; a possible D gene is TRBD2 (5 bases). Germline V gene sequence: CDR1 SNHLY, CDR2 FYNNEI. This CDR3 is 13 amino acids long. The germline V and J ends were trimmed by 6 bases and 3 bases, with 11 bases remaining between them. This chain's CDR3 is CASSPEAEETQYF. DNA for the CDR3: TGTGCCAGCAGCCCGGAGGCGGAAGAGACCCAGTACTTC.

The chain combines TRBV10-1 with TRBJ2-3; no clear D. V was shortened by 4 bases and J by 6 bases, with 11 bases between the two germline ends. The CDR3 loop spans 13 amino acids. CDR1 is WNHNN and CDR2 is SYGVQD in the germline V gene (reference sequence). As DNA, the CDR3 is TGCGCCAGCAGTGCAGCCCATAGCGATACGCAGTATTTT. It encodes CASSAAHSDTQYF.